What follows is one TCR beta chain and its context. It has no known antigen specificity. Base qualities are missing; no much larger clone stands one base away. The sample's time point label is to be understood as: tumor resected at nephrectomy. Read against the paper, the sample's treatment or condition label means: 15 Gy SBRT to primary tumor, nephrectomy 4 weeks later. Samples were obtained from a clinical trial, in which 15 Gy stereotactic body radiation therapy was delivered to primary renal cell carcinomas and nephrectomy was performed 4 weeks later. Renal cell carcinoma with clear cell pathology was present in all patients. Tumors were dissociated mechanically, digested with collagenase/hyaluronidase at 37 degrees C, processed in gentleMACS C tubes, and stored in liquid nitrogen. The QIAamp DNA Blood Mini Kit (Qiagen) was used to prepare genomic DNA for TCR sequencing. Only samples passing all quality control checks were included in the analyses.

V was cut back by 0 bases and J by 5 bases, leaving a gap of 7 bases between them. The germline V gene gives CDR1 as MNHEY and CDR2 as SVGAGI. Counted from cysteine to phenylalanine, this CDR3 has 13 amino acids. Just the 39-base CDR3 DNA is kept, in frame starting at base 1. The data were obtained in a study of radiation and T cells in renal cell carcinoma (dated by TCRdb to 2020 to 2021). The study in broad terms: In total, roughly 53 samples underwent TCR beta sequencing: 25 or so tumors plus 27 peripheral blood samples. In the approximately 53 samples combined, 4 million to 5 million unique CDR3 nucleotide sequences were found, encoding 2.5 million or so unique CDR3 amino acid sequences. General findings and caveats noted by the study authors: A greater number of dominant CDR3 motifs was detected in irradiated tumors than in control tumors, and a larger share of the repertoire was occupied by these motifs in irradiated tumors than in control tumors. No pretreatment tumor biopsies were available, so the baseline intratumoral presence of clonotypes could not be determined. Compared with controls, irradiated tumors had higher TCR clonality, as the top 100 clonotypes made up an average of approximately 54% of the repertoire, versus roughly 43% in nephrectomy-only tumors. Intratumoral heterogeneity went uncaptured because the only tumor material available was small regions of 0.8 to 1 g. With a single-armed trial design, the study had no way to address how radiation dose or scheduling affects the TCR repertoire. Top tumor clonotypes rose in blood from baseline to 2 weeks post-radiation, then contracted by 4 weeks, suggesting transient expansion of tumor-resident clones.

Following the manufacturer's recommendations, the immunoSEQ kit was used to generate TCR beta libraries from genomic DNA. For library preparation, a first multiplex PCR was performed with proprietary primers, followed by a second PCR in which unique barcodes were added, and bead cleanups were performed after each round. A positive control reaction and a negative control reaction, both provided in the kit, were run with every batch of samples. The final libraries were assessed on an Agilent 4200 TapeStation D1000 ScreenTape, pooled by volume, and quantified by qPCR. Sequencing was performed on an Illumina NextSeq500 using a MidOutput 150-cycle cartridge, with 156 Read1 cycles, 15 Index1 cycles, and the kit custom primers. The pooled library was loaded at 0.9 to 1 pM with a roughly 20% PhiX control spike-in. On the authors' methods: The vendor-processed data were analyzed in R, and a clonotype was defined as all T cells that share the same CDR3 nucleotide sequence. In the clone abundance analyses, frequencies in each sample were normalized to that sample's 10,000 most abundant clones. Public T cell clones, which averaged fewer than five per sample, were removed prior to analysis. Dominant motifs were analyzed with ImmunoMap using the PAM10 matrix, a gap penalty of 30, and a homology threshold of 0.3, and motifs with a cumulative frequency of at least 0.01 were considered dominant. Tumor-enriched clonotypes and baseline blood-enriched clonotypes were defined as those with an abundance difference of at least 32-fold between compartments. Tumor-blood repertoire similarity was measured with the Baroni-Urbani and Buser coefficient, and group comparisons used two-tailed Wilcoxon tests in R. TCRdb stores this immuneACCESS table with in-frame sequences only. Part of the clones is absent; in the studies checked, under half of the shortfall reflects unresolved V genes, and no reason is known for the rest. The D gene and trimming were derived from the DNA, and the V and J assignments and clone size from that table. This sample has tens of thousands of clones in its table, and 45% to 50% of those were observed once. About a sixth of the sample belongs to the ten largest clones.

This receptor was identified in a woman aged 45 to 65 with renal cell carcinoma. The sample here was tumor tissue, taken from a patient whose treatment included radiotherapy and nephrectomy. The chain employs TRBV6-5 and TRBJ1-1, with no D gene named confidently. The CDR3 protein: CASSYSIKTEAFF. The DNA sequence is TGTGCCAGCAGTTACTCGATTAAGACTGAAGCTTTCTTT.